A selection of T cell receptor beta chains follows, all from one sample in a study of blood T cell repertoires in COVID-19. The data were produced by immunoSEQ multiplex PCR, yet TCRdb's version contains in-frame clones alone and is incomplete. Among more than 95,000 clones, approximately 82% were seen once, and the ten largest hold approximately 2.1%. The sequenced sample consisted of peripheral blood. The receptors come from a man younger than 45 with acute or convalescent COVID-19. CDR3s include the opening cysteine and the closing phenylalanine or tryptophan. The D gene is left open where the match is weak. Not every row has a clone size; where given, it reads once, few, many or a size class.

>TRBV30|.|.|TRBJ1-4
TGTGCCTGGAGGGGGGCAAATGAAAAACTGTTTTTT
CAWRGANEKLFF
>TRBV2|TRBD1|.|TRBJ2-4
TGTGCCAGCAATCCGGGACAGGGAATTAACATTCAGTACTTC
CASNPGQGINIQYF
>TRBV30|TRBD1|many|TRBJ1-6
TGTGCCTGGAGTGGGGGGACAGGGCGGTTACCCCTCCACTTT
CAWSGGTGRLPLHF
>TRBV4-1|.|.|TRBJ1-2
TGCGCCAGCAGCCAAGAAGGAGACCCAGGGGATGGTCGGGGCTACACCTTC
CASSQEGDPGDGRGYTF
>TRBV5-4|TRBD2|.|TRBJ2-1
TGTGCCGACGAGGGACTAGCGGGAGATGAGCAGTTCTTC
CADEGLAGDEQFF
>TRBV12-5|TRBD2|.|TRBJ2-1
TGTGCTAGTGAACCCACTAGCGGGCAATCCTACAATGAGCAGTTCTTC
CASEPTSGQSYNEQFF
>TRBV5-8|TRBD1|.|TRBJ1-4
TGTGCCAGCAGCTCCACACAGGGGGGAGGTGAAAAACTGTTTTTT
CASSSTQGGGEKLFF
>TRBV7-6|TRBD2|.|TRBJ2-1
TGTGCCAGCAGCTTAGCCCCGACTAGCGGGGGGGGTCGTGAGCAGTTCTTC
CASSLAPTSGGGREQFF
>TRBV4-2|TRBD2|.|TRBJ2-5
TGTGCCAGCAGCCAAGCACTAGCGGGAGGGCCCGAGACCCAGTACTTC
CASSQALAGGPETQYF
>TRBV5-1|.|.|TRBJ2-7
TGCGCCAGCAGCTTGGCGCCGGGACACTCCTACGAGCAGTACTTC
CASSLAPGHSYEQYF
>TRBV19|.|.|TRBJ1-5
TGTGCCAGTAGTATAGATCGCAGGGTTGATCAGCCCCAGCATTTT
CASSIDRRVDQPQHF
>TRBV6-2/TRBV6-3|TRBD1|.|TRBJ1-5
TGTGCCAGCAGTTCGGGGACAGCCGGCAATCAGCCCCAGCATTTT
CASSSGTAGNQPQHF
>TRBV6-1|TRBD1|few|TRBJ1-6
TGTGCCAGCAGTGAGGGGGACAGGGGAAATTCACCCCTCCACTTT
CASSEGDRGNSPLHF
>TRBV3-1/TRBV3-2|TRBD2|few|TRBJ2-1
TGTGCCAGCAGCCGGACTAGCGGGAGCAATGAGCAGTTCTTC
CASSRTSGSNEQFF
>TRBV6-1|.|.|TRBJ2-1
TGTGCCAGCAGTGAAAGAGAGTATGAGCAGTTCTTC
CASSEREYEQFF
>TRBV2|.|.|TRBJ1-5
TGTGCCAGCAGTGAATATCAAGGGGTCGACAATCAGCCCCAGCATTTT
CASSEYQGVDNQPQHF
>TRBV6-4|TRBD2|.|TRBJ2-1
TGTGCCAGCAGTGACTCGGCGGGGGGTGGCAATGAGCAGTTCTTC
CASSDSAGGGNEQFF
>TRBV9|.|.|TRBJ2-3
TGTGCCAGCAGCGTGCAGGGGTCGGCAGATACGCAGTATTTT
CASSVQGSADTQYF
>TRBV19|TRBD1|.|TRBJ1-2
TGTGCCAGTAGTATTACAGGGGGCGGCTATGGCTACACCTTC
CASSITGGGYGYTF
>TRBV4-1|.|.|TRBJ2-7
TGCGCCAGCAGCCCGGGGTTCTCCTACGAGCAGTACTTC
CASSPGFSYEQYF
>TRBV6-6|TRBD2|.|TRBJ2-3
TGTGCCAGCAGTTTCACGGGACTAGCAGATACGCAGTATTTT
CASSFTGLADTQYF
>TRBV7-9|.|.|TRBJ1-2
TGTGCCAGCAGCTTAGGCACTGCCCCCAACTATGGCTACACCTTC
CASSLGTAPNYGYTF
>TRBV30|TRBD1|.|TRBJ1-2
TGTGCCTGGGGACAGGGCCCATTTGGCTATGGCTACACCTTC
CAWGQGPFGYGYTF
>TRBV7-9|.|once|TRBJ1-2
TGTGCCAGCAGCTTAGATGGCGGGTTCGGCTACACCTTC
CASSLDGGFGYTF
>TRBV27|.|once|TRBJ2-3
TGTGCCAGCAGCCTACGGGGATATCCCACAGATACGCAGTATTTT
CASSLRGYPTDTQYF
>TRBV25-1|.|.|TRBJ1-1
TGTGCCAGCAGTGCAGGGAACACTGAAGCTTTCTTT
CASSAGNTEAFF
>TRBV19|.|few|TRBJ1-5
TGTGCCAGTAGTATCGACACGGGGGGGTCCGATCAGCCCCAGCATTTT
CASSIDTGGSDQPQHF
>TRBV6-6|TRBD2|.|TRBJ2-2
TGTGCCAGCAGTCTGGGACTAGCGGGAGTTGCCGGGGAGCTGTTTTTT
CASSLGLAGVAGELFF
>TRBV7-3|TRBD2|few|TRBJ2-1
TGTGCCAGCAGCTTATACCCTGGGACTAGCGGAGCCTACAATGAGCAGTTCTTC
CASSLYPGTSGAYNEQFF
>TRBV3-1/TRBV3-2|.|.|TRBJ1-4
TGTGCCAGCAGCCCGGGGAGTGCTGAAAAACTGTTTTTT
CASSPGSAEKLFF
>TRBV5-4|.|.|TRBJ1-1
TGTGCCAGCAGCGTCGGGACATCGAACACTGAAGCTTTCTTT
CASSVGTSNTEAFF
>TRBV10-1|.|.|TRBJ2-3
TGCGCCAGCAGTGAATTAGCAGATACGCAGTATTTT
CASSELADTQYF
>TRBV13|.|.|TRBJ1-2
TGTGCCAGCAGCTTAGCAGGGGTGGGTGGCTACACCTTC
CASSLAGVGGYTF
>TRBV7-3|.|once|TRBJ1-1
TGTGCCAGCAGCCCCACGGGACTCTTGAACACTGAAGCTTTCTTT
CASSPTGLLNTEAFF
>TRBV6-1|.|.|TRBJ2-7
TGTGCCAGCAGTGACAGGTACGAGCAGTACTTC
CASSDRYEQYF
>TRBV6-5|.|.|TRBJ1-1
TGTGCCAGCAGTTACGACAGGATGAACACTGAAGCTTTCTTT
CASSYDRMNTEAFF
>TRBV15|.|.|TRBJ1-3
TGTGCCACCAGCAGGGAATACAGGGCGGACGTAGGAAACACCATATATTTT
CATSREYRADVGNTIYF
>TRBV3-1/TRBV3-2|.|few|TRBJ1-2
TGTGCCAGCAGCCCCTCCCCCCGGGAACCCTATGGCTACACCTTC
CASSPSPREPYGYTF
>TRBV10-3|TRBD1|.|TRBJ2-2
TGTGCCGGCCAAACCGGGACAGGGGACACCGGGGAGCTGTTTTTT
CAGQTGTGDTGELFF
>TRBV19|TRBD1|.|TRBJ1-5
TGTGCCAGTACAGGGGGCTGGGTTCAGCCCCAGCATTTT
CASTGGWVQPQHF
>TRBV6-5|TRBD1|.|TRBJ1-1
TGTGCCAGCAGGGACAGGGGGCACGGTGAAGCTTTCTTT
CASRDRGHGEAFF
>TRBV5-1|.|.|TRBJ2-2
TGCGCCAGCAGCTTGGTTCAGTCGAACACCGGGGAGCTGTTTTTT
CASSLVQSNTGELFF